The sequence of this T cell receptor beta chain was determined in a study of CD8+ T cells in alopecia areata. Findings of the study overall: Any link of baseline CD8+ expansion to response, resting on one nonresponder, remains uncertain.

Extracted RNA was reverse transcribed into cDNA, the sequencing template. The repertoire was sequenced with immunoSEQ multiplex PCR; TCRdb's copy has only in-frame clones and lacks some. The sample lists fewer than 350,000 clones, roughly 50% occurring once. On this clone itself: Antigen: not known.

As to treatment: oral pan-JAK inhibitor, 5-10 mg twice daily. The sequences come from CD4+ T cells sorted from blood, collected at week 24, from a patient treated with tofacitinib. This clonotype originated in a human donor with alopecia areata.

The CDR3 nucleotides read TGTGCCAGCAGTTTGTGGAGAAACACAGATACGCAGTATTTT. It specifies CASSLWRNTDTQYF. The chain employs TRBV28 and TRBJ2-3; D is uncertain. This CDR3 is 14 amino acids long. Trimming pared 3 bases from V and 2 bases from J, leaving 9 bases between. Germline assignment: CDR1 MDHEN and CDR2 SYDVKM.